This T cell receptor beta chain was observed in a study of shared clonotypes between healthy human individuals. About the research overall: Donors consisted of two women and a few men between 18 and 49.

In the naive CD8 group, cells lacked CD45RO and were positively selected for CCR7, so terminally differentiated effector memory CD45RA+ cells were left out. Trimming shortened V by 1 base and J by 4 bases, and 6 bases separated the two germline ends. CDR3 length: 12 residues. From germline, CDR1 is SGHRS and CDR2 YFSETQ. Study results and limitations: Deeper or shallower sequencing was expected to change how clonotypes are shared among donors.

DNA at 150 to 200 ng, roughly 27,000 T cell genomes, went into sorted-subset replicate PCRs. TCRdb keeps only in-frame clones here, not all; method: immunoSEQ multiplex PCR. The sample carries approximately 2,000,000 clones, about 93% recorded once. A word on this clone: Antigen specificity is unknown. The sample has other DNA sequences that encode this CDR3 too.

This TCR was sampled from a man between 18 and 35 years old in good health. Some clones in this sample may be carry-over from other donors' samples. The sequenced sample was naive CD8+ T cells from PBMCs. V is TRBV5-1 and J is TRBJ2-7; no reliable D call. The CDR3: CASSLTGYEQYF. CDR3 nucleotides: TGCGCCAGCAGCTTGACCGGGTACGAGCAGTACTTC.